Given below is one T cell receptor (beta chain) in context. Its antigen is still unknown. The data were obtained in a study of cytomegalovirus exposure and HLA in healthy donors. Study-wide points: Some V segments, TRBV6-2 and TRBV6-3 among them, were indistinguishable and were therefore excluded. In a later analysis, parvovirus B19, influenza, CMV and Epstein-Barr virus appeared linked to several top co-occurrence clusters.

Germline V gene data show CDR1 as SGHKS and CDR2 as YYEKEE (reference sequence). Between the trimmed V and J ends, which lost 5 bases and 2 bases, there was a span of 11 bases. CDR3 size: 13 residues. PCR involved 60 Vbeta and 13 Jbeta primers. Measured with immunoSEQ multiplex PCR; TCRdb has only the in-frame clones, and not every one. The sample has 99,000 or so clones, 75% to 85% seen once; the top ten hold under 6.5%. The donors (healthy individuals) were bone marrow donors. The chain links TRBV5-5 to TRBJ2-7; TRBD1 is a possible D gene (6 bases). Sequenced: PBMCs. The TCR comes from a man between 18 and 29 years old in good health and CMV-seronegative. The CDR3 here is CASRFGQPYEQYF. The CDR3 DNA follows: TGTGCCAGCAGATTTGGACAGCCCTACGAGCAGTACTTC.